These 26 T cell receptor beta chains share one sample of origin, sequenced in a study of sequential checkpoint blockade in melanoma. Noted treatment: randomized to nivolumab then ipilimumab (arm A) or the reverse (arm B). Clones were read by immunoSEQ multiplex PCR, and TCRdb kept only the in-frame ones, dropping some. The profile shows about 38,000 clones, approximately 91% of them singletons. The input for sequencing was CD8+ T cells sorted from blood (inferred from file names), taken from a patient given nivolumab and ipilimumab in sequence. Every receptor here comes from a human donor with melanoma.

This chain connects TRBV30 to TRBJ2-7; TRBD1 might be the D (5 bases). Trimming shortened V by 2 bases and J by 1 base, and 6 bases separated the two germline ends. Germline CDR1 GTSNPN, CDR2 SVGIG (reference sequence). This CDR3 has 12 residues. The CDR3 is CAWSTGSYEQYF. CDR3 coding DNA: TGTGCCTGGAGTACAGGATCCTACGAGCAGTACTTC.

The chain is built from TRBV11-2 and TRBJ1-3; tentative D call: TRBD1 (6 bases). Germline V gene sequence: CDR1 SGHAT, CDR2 FQNNGV. This CDR3 has 15 amino acids. V was pared by 2 bases and J by 0 bases, with 8 bases between. The CDR3 nucleotides are TGTGCCAGCAGCTTATGGACAGACTCTGGAAACACCATATATTTT. Translation: CASSLWTDSGNTIYF.

The V gene is TRBV11-2, the J gene TRBJ2-7, with D perhaps TRBD1 (6 bases). V was clipped by 4 bases and J by 7 bases, with 11 bases between them. The CDR3 has 12 amino acids. CDR1 is SGHAT and CDR2 is FQNNGV in the germline V gene. DNA of the CDR3: TGTGCCAGCAGCTGGGGACACAGGGAGCAGTACGTC. Amino acid sequence: CASSWGHREQYV.

This chain joins TRBV14 and TRBJ1-2; D unclear. Trimming removed 0 bases at V and 4 bases at J, with 9 bases between. CDR3 length: 14 residues. The germline V gene has CDR1 SGHDN and CDR2 FVKESK. For the CDR3, the DNA is TGTGCCAGCAGCCAAGACCCCCGGGGCTATGGCTACACCTTC. The encoded protein is CASSQDPRGYGYTF.

This clone was seen once. The chain is built from TRBV27 and TRBJ1-2, with D maybe TRBD1 (5 bases). V lost 2 bases, J lost 3 bases, and 13 bases lay in between. The CDR3 runs to 15 residues. CDR1 is MNHEY and CDR2 is SMNVEV in the germline V gene (reference sequence). CDR3 protein: CASSLAPGGDYGYTF. In DNA form, the CDR3 reads TGTGCCAGCAGTTTAGCGCCCGGGGGTGACTATGGCTACACCTTC.

In its sample, this clone was seen once. V usage is TRBV5-1 and J usage is TRBJ2-1; 12 positions agree with TRBD2. The V segment lost 5 bases and the J segment 0 bases; nucleotides outside the gene matches: 9. Germline V CDR1 and CDR2: SGHRS, YFSETQ. CDR3 length: 18 amino acids. The CDR3 region is CASRTGLAGRSSYNEQFF. In DNA, the CDR3 is TGCGCCAGCAGAACAGGACTAGCGGGACGTAGCTCCTACAATGAGCAGTTCTTC.

The gene calls are TRBV12-5 and TRBJ2-2; TRBD1 aligns across 7 bases. Germline V gives CDR1 LGHNT, CDR2 FRNRAP. J was trimmed by 3 bases and V by 5 bases; bases with no gene match: 6. The CDR3 runs to 15 residues. The CDR3 coding sequence is TGTGCTAGTGGTGCCAGACAGGGATACACCGGGGAGCTGTTTTTT. Amino acid sequence: CASGARQGYTGELFF.

The chain combines TRBV13 with TRBJ2-1; TRBD2 matches 7 bases. The CDR3 loop spans 15 amino acids. The V and J ends lost 7 bases and 9 bases, in that order; junction bases with no gene match: 15. The V gene's germline CDR1 is PRHDT and CDR2 FYEKMQ (reference sequence). CDR3 sequence (DNA): TGTGCCAGCATCCACGGGGGGTGGGGCGGAACTGAGCAGTTCTTC. This codes for CASIHGGWGGTEQFF.

V gene TRBV6-5 combines with J gene TRBJ1-2; D gene ambiguous. The CDR3 has 12 amino acids. Germline V lookup: CDR1 MNHEY, CDR2 SVGAGI. Trimming stripped 7 bases from V and 2 bases from J, with 8 bases between. The CDR3 DNA sequence: TGTGCCAGCAAACGGGAGAACTATGGCTACACCTTC. This translates into CASKRENYGYTF.

The genes are TRBV4-3 and TRBJ1-5; tentatively, D is TRBD1 (5 bases). Germline lookup yields CDR1 LGHNA and CDR2 YSLEER. This CDR3 has 15 residues. The V end lost 0 bases, the J end lost 1 base, and 7 bases lay between the germline ends. The CDR3: CASSQEGVSNQPQHF. The CDR3 coding sequence is TGCGCCAGCAGCCAAGAAGGGGTAAGCAATCAGCCCCAGCATTTT.

V is TRBV19 and J is TRBJ2-1, with 10 bases identical to TRBD2. There are 16 residues in the CDR3. CDR1 is LNHDA, CDR2 SQIVND, per germline (reference sequence). The V and J ends lost 0 bases and 2 bases, in that order; junction bases with no gene match: 1. Here the CDR3 DNA reads TGTGCCAGTAGTATAGATAGCGGGAGGCCCTACAATGAGCAGTTCTTC. It specifies CASSIDSGRPYNEQFF.

V is TRBV13 and J is TRBJ2-1; D is unresolved. V dropped 5 bases and J dropped 0 bases, with 11 bases sitting between them. From germline, CDR1 is PRHDT and CDR2 FYEKMQ (reference sequence). The CDR3 contains 15 residues. The CDR3 region has the DNA TGTGCCAGCAGCGAGACTGCGAACTCCTACAATGAGCAGTTCTTC. As protein: CASSETANSYNEQFF.

The chain links TRBV23-1 to TRBJ1-5; 9 bases line up with TRBD1. TRBV23-1 is assigned to the ORF class and has an uncertain function. This CDR3 comprises 16 residues. Unmatched junction bases numbered 6, after V lost 3 bases and J lost 3 bases. The CDR3 coding sequence is TGCGCCAGCAGTCATCGGGACAGGGAGGACAATCAGCCCCAGCATTTT. This translates into CASSHRDREDNQPQHF.

J is TRBJ2-7 and V is TRBV9, with 9 nucleotides matching TRBD1. V shed 4 bases and J 3 bases; nucleotides not matched to a gene: 14. This CDR3 region has 17 residues. CDR1 and CDR2 from the germline V gene are SGDLS and YYNGEE. CDR3 in DNA: TGTGCCAGCAGCTCCAATATGGGGGGACAGGGAGTCTACGAGCAGTACTTC. Translated, it gives CASSSNMGGQGVYEQYF.

This clone was seen more than once but under ten times. The genes are TRBV5-1 and TRBJ2-7; D is uncertain. This CDR3 contains 14 residues. Germline V lookup: CDR1 SGHRS, CDR2 YFSETQ. V was trimmed by 4 bases and J by 3 bases, leaving 14 bases between them. The CDR3 region has the DNA TGCGCCAGCAGCCCCGGTCTCTTCGGCTACGAGCAGTACTTC. This codes for CASSPGLFGYEQYF.

This chain links TRBV2 with TRBJ2-1; 12 positions agree with TRBD2. Germline V gene sequence: CDR1 SNHLY, CDR2 FYNNEI. This CDR3 region has 14 residues. Losses at the gene ends were 7 bases for V and 5 bases for J; bases not matched to a gene: 3. The CDR3 DNA reads TGTGCCAGCACTCGACTAGCGGGGGACAATGAGCAGTTCTTC. It specifies CASTRLAGDNEQFF.

The chain uses TRBV6-4 and TRBJ2-2; 8 nucleotides line up with TRBD1. With V trimmed by 2 bases and J by 6 bases, 5 bases remained unmatched. This CDR3 contains 15 residues. Germline CDR1 and CDR2: MRHNA and SNTAGT. The CDR3 nucleotides are TGTGCCAGCAGTGACCGACAGGGGTCCCCCGGGGAGCTGTTTTTT. It specifies CASSDRQGSPGELFF.

The gene calls are TRBV5-6 and TRBJ2-7; possible D gene TRBD1, 5 bases. CDR3 length: 14 amino acids. V lost 5 bases, J lost 0 bases, and 12 bases lay in between. Germline values: CDR1 SGHDT, CDR2 YYEEEE. The CDR3 DNA is TGTGCCAGCAGTTGGACATCTACCTCCTACGAGCAGTACGTC. As protein: CASSWTSTSYEQYV.

CDR3 sequence (DNA): TGTGCCAGCAGCTCGGACAGGGACTATGAGCAGTTCTTC. Translated: CASSSDRDYEQFF. The genes are TRBV7-3 and TRBJ2-1; 8 nucleotides match TRBD1. V lost 4 bases, J lost 8 bases, and 4 bases stayed unmatched. Germline CDR1 reads SGHTA; CDR2 reads FQGTGA. The CDR3 is 13 amino acids.

The chain links TRBV7-6 to TRBJ2-5; TRBD2 aligns across 7 bases. There are 16 residues in the CDR3. J lost 2 bases, V lost 5 bases, and 11 bases had no gene match. CDR1 SGHVS and CDR2 FNYEAQ come from the germline V gene. CDR3 nucleotide sequence: TGTGCCAGCAGCCCCTCTCGACTAGCTCAGCAAGAGACCCAGTACTTC. This codes for CASSPSRLAQQETQYF.

The chain uses TRBV7-9 and TRBJ2-7; 10 nucleotides line up with TRBD1. CDR1 is SEHNR, CDR2 FQNEAQ, per germline (reference sequence). The CDR3 length is 16 residues. Trimming cost V 5 bases and J 2 bases; bases outside gene matches: 9. The chain's CDR3 is CASSRDGTGVTYEQYF. CDR3 sequence (DNA): TGTGCCAGCAGCCGAGATGGGACAGGGGTTACCTACGAGCAGTACTTC.

The chain links TRBV19 to TRBJ1-1, with 8 bases that match TRBD1. The CDR3 sequence is 14 residues long. With 5 bases clipped from V and 1 base from J, the junction kept 3 bases outside the gene matches. CDR1 is LNHDA and CDR2 is SQIVND in the germline V gene (reference sequence). The chain's CDR3 is CASSQQGGNTEAFF. The CDR3 coding sequence is TGTGCCAGTAGTCAACAGGGGGGGAACACTGAAGCTTTCTTT.

V gene TRBV6-5 combines with J gene TRBJ2-7, with TRBD1 identical over 7 bases. CDR1 MNHEY and CDR2 SVGAGI come from the germline V gene. The CDR3 covers 15 residues. Germline trimming cut 1 base from V and 0 bases from J; bases unmatched to any gene: 3. The chain's CDR3 is CASSYLDRVSYEQYF. As DNA, the CDR3 is TGTGCCAGCAGTTACTTAGACAGGGTCTCCTACGAGCAGTACTTC.

The V call is TRBV5-6, the J call TRBJ1-5; TRBD1 might be the D (5 bases). CDR1 is SGHDT, CDR2 YYEEEE, per germline. This CDR3 contains 18 residues. With 6 bases removed from V and 1 base from J, the gap between germline ends came to 23 bases. CDR3 in DNA: TGTGCCAGCACCCGGGGGGGTGCCGGGACGGTAAGCAATCAGCCCCAGCATTTT. Translating gives CASTRGGAGTVSNQPQHF. The full variable domain, in which reference TRBV5-6 and TRBJ1-5 provide the parts outside the CDR3, is DAGVTQSPTHLIKTRGQQVTLRCSPKSGHDTVSWYQQALGQGPQFIFQYYEEEERQRGNFPDRFSGHQFPNYSSELNVNALLLGDSALYLCASTRGGAGTVSNQPQHFGDGTRLSIL.

The chain employs TRBV19 and TRBJ1-5; 7 positions agree with TRBD1. This CDR3 has 16 residues. With V trimmed by 4 bases and J by 8 bases, 14 bases remained unmatched. The germline V gene encodes CDR1 LNHDA and CDR2 SQIVND (reference sequence). The CDR3 reads CASSKYPGQTTEPQHF. The CDR3, as DNA: TGTGCCAGTAGTAAATATCCGGGACAGACAACAGAGCCCCAGCATTTT.

The chain is built from TRBV5-6 and TRBJ1-2; tentatively, D is TRBD1 (5 bases). The V gene lost 1 base and the J gene lost 2 bases, with 6 bases spanning the gap. The germline gives CDR1 SGHDT, CDR2 YYEEEE. The CDR3 sequence is 13 residues long. CDR3 bases: TGTGCCAGCAGCTTGCCAGGGAACTATGGCTACACCTTC. As protein: CASSLPGNYGYTF.